This T cell receptor beta chain was sequenced during a study of control samples from healthy donors and cancer patients. Method: immunoSEQ multiplex PCR; TCRdb's copy keeps in-frame clones and lacks some. The repertoire holds about 180,000 clones, with roughly 89% as singletons. CDR1 and CDR2 (germline): SEHNR, FQNEAQ (reference sequence). This CDR3 has 14 amino acids. Between the trimmed V and J ends, which lost 0 bases and 0 bases, there was a span of 5 bases. The genes are TRBV7-9 and TRBJ1-1; D ambiguous. The sequence derives from a woman between 45 and 65 years old in good health. Source material: blood. The CDR3 bases are TGTGCCAGCAGCTTAGCGGAGATGAACACTGAAGCTTTCTTT. Amino acids: CASSLAEMNTEAFF.